The rows below give T cell receptor beta chains drawn from one sample of a study of T cell responses to AZD1222 COVID-19 vaccine. The data were produced by immunoSEQ multiplex PCR, yet TCRdb's version contains in-frame clones alone and is incomplete. The table shows 150,000 to 200,000 clones, with 90% occurring only once. The sample here was peripheral blood, taken on day 0 of AZD1222 vaccination. The source is an adult in good health. Each CDR3 is given with its conserved first and last residue. The D gene is left open where the match is weak.

D gene: NA
V gene: TRBV11-3
J gene: TRBJ1-1
CDR3 DNA: TGTGCCAGCAGCTTAGTTAGGTGCGGCTTTTCGATGAACACTGAAGCTTTCTTT
CDR3 protein: CASSLVRCGFSMNTEAFF

D gene: TRBD2
V gene: TRBV5-4
J gene: TRBJ2-3
CDR3 DNA: TGTGCCAGCAGCTTGGTGGCTAGCGGGGGGGGTGCAGATACGCAGTATTTT
CDR3 protein: CASSLVASGGGADTQYF

D gene: TRBD1
V gene: TRBV7-9
J gene: TRBJ2-7
CDR3 DNA: TGTGCCAGCAGCTTAAGTAAGGACTGGGACAGCTCCTACGAGCAGTACTTC
CDR3 protein: CASSLSKDWDSSYEQYF

D gene: NA
V gene: TRBV14
J gene: TRBJ2-7
CDR3 DNA: TGTGCCAGCAGCCAAGACCAGGGAACCTACGAGCAGTACTTC
CDR3 protein: CASSQDQGTYEQYF

D gene: NA
V gene: TRBV3-1/TRBV3-2
J gene: TRBJ2-7
CDR3 DNA: TGTGCCAGCAGCCAAGTCAGTCGAGAACCGAGCTACGAGCAGTACTTC
CDR3 protein: CASSQVSREPSYEQYF

D gene: NA
V gene: TRBV2
J gene: TRBJ2-7
CDR3 DNA: TGTGCCAGCACCGGACAGACCCTTCCCTCCTACGAGCAGTACTTC
CDR3 protein: CASTGQTLPSYEQYF

D gene: TRBD1
V gene: TRBV30
J gene: TRBJ1-2
CDR3 DNA: TGTGCCTGGAGTCATGGACAGGGCAGTGGCTACACCTTC
CDR3 protein: CAWSHGQGSGYTF

D gene: NA
V gene: TRBV6-5
J gene: TRBJ1-1
CDR3 DNA: TGTGCCAGCAGAACCGGGACGCTTGAAGCTTTCTTT
CDR3 protein: CASRTGTLEAFF

D gene: NA
V gene: TRBV7-3
J gene: TRBJ2-1
CDR3 DNA: TGTGCCAGCAGCCCTACGCACCTCCAGGGGTACAATGAGCAGTTCTTC
CDR3 protein: CASSPTHLQGYNEQFF

D gene: NA
V gene: TRBV7-3
J gene: TRBJ2-3
CDR3 DNA: TGTGCCAGCAGCCCCGGGGTCTCTAGCACAGATACGCAGTATTTT
CDR3 protein: CASSPGVSSTDTQYF

D gene: TRBD2
V gene: TRBV11-2
J gene: TRBJ2-5
CDR3 DNA: TGTGCCAGCAGCTTAGCCACTAGCGGGGGTCCTTCCCAGTACTTC
CDR3 protein: CASSLATSGGPSQYF